This entry features one T cell receptor (beta chain) sequence. The antigen remains unidentified. V was cut by 7 bases and J by 6 bases, with 19 bases left in between. Germline values: CDR1 MNHNS, CDR2 SASEGT. This CDR3 contains 15 residues. The sample originates from a study of cytomegalovirus exposure and HLA in healthy donors. Study-level results: Presence/absence analyses treated sequencing depth as roughly uniform across donors.

Primers included in the PCR were 60 Vbeta and 13 Jbeta primers. Profiled with immunoSEQ multiplex PCR; TCRdb holds only in-frame clones, not every one. Here the sample spans about 140,000 clones, approximately 63% being singletons. Sequenced sample: PBMCs. The origin of this receptor is a woman aged 60 to 75 in good health and CMV-seropositive. The chain links TRBV6-1 to TRBJ2-1, with D perhaps TRBD2 (6 bases). CDR3: CASTERVAAGNEQFF. CDR3 coding DNA: TGTGCCAGCACAGAAAGAGTCGCAGCGGGCAATGAGCAGTTCTTC.